Listed here are 30 T cell receptor beta chains from one sample, sequenced in a study of breast tumors, draining lymph nodes, adjacent tissues. TCRdb used MiXCR to reprocess the multiplex PCR reads, holding one entry per CDR3 protein. Among about 14,000 distinct CDR3 sequences, about 60% were seen once, and the ten largest hold more than 30%. Sequenced material: tumor-adjacent breast tissue. These receptors all come from a female donor with breast cancer. Some clones in this sample may be carry-over from other donors' samples.

The CDR3 spells CASRISGGANTQYF. As DNA, the CDR3 is TGTGCCAGCAGGATTAGCGGGGGGGCCAATACGCAGTATTTT. The V and J genes are TRBV7-2 and TRBJ2-3; 11 bases agree with TRBD2. The germline gives CDR1 SGHTA, CDR2 FQGNSA. The CDR3 contains 14 residues. V dropped 6 bases and J dropped 7; count of bases not matched to a gene: 6.

The chain couples TRBV9 to TRBJ2-3; TRBD2 might be the D (6 bases). CDR1 SGDLS and CDR2 YYNGEE come from the germline V gene. This CDR3 contains 15 residues. V lost 0 bases and J lost 5, with 13 bases in between. The chain's CDR3 is CASSVGTTGGDTQYF. The CDR3 DNA sequence: TGTGCCAGCAGCGTAGGCACTACCGGGGGAGATACGCAGTATTTT.

V usage is TRBV9 and J usage is TRBJ1-4; maybe TRBD1 (6 bases). V lost 3 bases, J lost 7 bases, and 22 bases lay in between. CDR1 SGDLS and CDR2 YYNGEE come from the germline V gene. CDR3 length: 17 amino acids. CDR3 region: CASSALGQRGRGEKLFF. The CDR3, as DNA: TGTGCCAGCAGCGCCTTGGGACAACGGGGAAGGGGTGAAAAACTGTTTTTT.

This clonotype has just one count. An end of the junction does not agree with germline; a read error may underlie this. This chain uses TRBV20-1 with TRBJ2-6; 12 bases agree with TRBD1. This CDR3 contains 18 residues. Germline values: CDR1 DFQATT, CDR2 SNEGSKA (reference sequence). The CDR3 loop is CSTGGQGARIPGADVLTF. The CDR3 DNA reads as TGCAGTACTGGGGGACAGGGGGCGCGTATCCCTGGGGCCGACGTCCTGACTTTC.

As regards this clonotype: The germline gene is not matched at one end of the junction; a read error may be the cause. The chain uses TRBV4-1 and TRBJ1-6; TRBD1 might be the D (6 bases). Germline CDR1 and CDR2: MGHRA and YSYEKL. CDR3 size: 15 residues. This chain's CDR3 is CASSPPQGSNSPFHF. The DNA for the CDR3 is TGCGCCAGCAGCCCCCCGCAGGGGAGTAATTCACCCTTCCACTTT.

Ten or more counts support this clonotype. A much larger clone differs by one base, so this may be a read error. The chain has TRBV5-6 and TRBJ1-1, with D maybe TRBD1 (6 bases). Germline CDR1 and CDR2: SGHDT and YYEEEE. The CDR3 sequence is 13 residues long. V was trimmed by 6 bases and J by 4 bases, leaving 13 bases between them. CDR3 residues: CASMRGLTTEAFF. CDR3 bases: TGTGCCAGCATGAGGGGGTTGACCACTGAAGCTTTCTTT.

This clonotype was observed at least ten times. The rearrangement links TRBV2 to TRBJ1-5; D perhaps matches TRBD1 (6 bases). This CDR3 has 13 residues. The V gene's germline CDR1 is SNHLY and CDR2 FYNNEI. V lost 6 bases to trimming and J lost 4 bases, with 10 bases between them. The DNA of the CDR3 is TGTGCCAGCAGGACAGGAACAAATCAGCCCCAGCATTTT. It specifies CASRTGTNQPQHF.

This clonotype was recorded at least ten times. A much larger clone sits a single nucleotide away, making a read error possible. J is TRBJ2-3 and V is TRBV5-4; weak D call: TRBD2 (6 bases). The V gene lost 3 bases and the J gene lost 3 bases, with 17 bases spanning the gap. CDR1 and CDR2 from the germline V gene are SGHNT and YYREEE (reference sequence). This CDR3 region has 16 residues. The chain's CDR3 is CASSWTGPGSTDTQYF. Here the CDR3 DNA reads TGTGCCAGCAGCTGGACGGGTCCCGGGAGTACAGATACGCAGTATTTT.

The table lists this clonotype with many counts. A much larger clone lies a single base off, so this may be a read error. No DNA is shown, since the ends of the CDR3 on it are uncertain; the CDR3 is the one TCRdb lists. The chain recombines TRBV12-3 or TRBV12-4 with TRBJ2-3; the table's D call of TRBD2 was not tested on the DNA. Ends included, the CDR3 has 14 residues. The chain's CDR3 is CASSFGAGRGTQYF.

The rearrangement joins TRBV15 to TRBJ2-7; D may match TRBD1 or TRBD2 (5 bases each). V was shortened by 0 bases and J by 3 bases, with 15 bases between the two germline ends. This CDR3 contains 16 residues. Germline CDR1 is LNHNV and CDR2 is YYDKDF (reference sequence). The CDR3 is CATSRDVRDGNYEQYF. The CDR3 nucleotides are TGTGCCACCAGCAGAGATGTGAGGGACGGAAACTACGAGCAGTACTTC.

The chain carries TRBV12-3 or TRBV12-4 and TRBJ2-7; 10 nucleotides align to TRBD1. Losses at the gene ends were 5 bases for V and 5 bases for J; bases not matched to a gene: 15. The CDR3 runs 17 residues. The CDR3 loop is CASSPAHKGQGWNEQYF. In DNA, the CDR3 is TGTGCCAGCAGTCCAGCGCATAAGGGACAGGGGTGGAACGAGCAGTACTTC.

The V gene is TRBV24-1, the J gene TRBJ2-3, with 8 bases matching TRBD1. Germline-derived CDR1 and CDR2 are KGHDR and SFDVKD. The CDR3 is made up of 15 amino acids. The J segment lost 2 bases and the V segment lost 4 bases, leaving 4 bases of the junction unmatched. CDR3 sequence: CATSEWTGTTDTQYF. The CDR3 region has the DNA TGTGCCACCAGTGAATGGACAGGGACCACAGATACGCAGTATTTT.

With respect to this clonotype: A read error may produce the germline difference seen at one junction end. The J gene is TRBJ1-2, the V gene TRBV19; D remains unclear. This CDR3 is built from 15 residues. CDR1 is LNHDA, CDR2 SQIVND, per germline (reference sequence). In DNA, the CDR3 is TGTGCCAGTAGTATAGATCTTGGGGTCTCTTATGGCTATACCTTC. It encodes CASSIDLGVSYGYTF.

The chain employs TRBV7-2 and TRBJ2-3, with 10 bases identical to TRBD2. CDR3 length equals 21 residues. Losses at the gene ends were 6 bases for V and 4 bases for J; bases not matched to a gene: 25. Per the germline V gene, CDR1 is SGHTA and CDR2 is FQGNSA. The CDR3 loop is CASSKTPSGRAGGESADTQYF. The DNA of the CDR3 is TGTGCCAGCAGTAAAACCCCCAGCGGGAGGGCCGGGGGGGAGTCGGCAGATACGCAGTATTTT.

This clonotype is medium-sized by share. The rearrangement links TRBV5-6 to TRBJ2-7; D gene unclear. CDR1 is SGHDT, CDR2 YYEEEE, per germline. Trimming shortened V by 4 bases and J by 5 bases, and 16 bases separated the two germline ends. The CDR3 contains 14 residues. Written as DNA, the CDR3 is TGTGCCAGCAGCCCCGACCCTGCGTCCGACGAGCAGTACTTC. This translates into CASSPDPASDEQYF.

CDR3 nucleotides: TGTGCCAGCGGTCGGGGACAGTCAACTAATGAAAAACTGTTTTTT. Residues: CASGRGQSTNEKLFF. This rearrangement joins TRBV12-3 or TRBV12-4 to TRBJ1-4; 7 bases are a match to TRBD1. The J segment lost 0 bases and the V segment lost 8 bases, leaving 6 bases of the junction unmatched. The CDR3 has 15 residues.

Details on this clonotype: At one boundary the junction diverges from the germline segment, which might be a read error. The chain employs TRBV19 and TRBJ2-2; 7 bases are shared with TRBD1. The CDR3 is 14 amino acids. Germline V gene lookup returns CDR1 LNHDA and CDR2 SQIVND (reference sequence). The CDR3 DNA sequence: TGTGCCATCAGCGAGACAGGGAGCACCGGGGAGCTGCTTTTT. Translated: CAISETGSTGELLF.

The chain joins TRBV13 to TRBJ1-2, with 8 bases fitting TRBD1. CDR3 length equals 15 residues. V was pared by 5 bases and J by 4 bases, with 9 bases of the junction left unmatched. Germline CDR1 is PRHDT and CDR2 is FYEKMQ (reference sequence). The CDR3 DNA reads as TGTGCCAGCAGCACGATAGGACAGGGCATCTATGGCTACACCTTC. It codes for CASSTIGQGIYGYTF. The complete variable domain, with remaining parts taken from reference TRBV13 and TRBJ1-2, reads AAGVIQSPRHLIKEKRETATLKCYPIPRHDTVYWYQQGPGQDPQFLISFYEKMQSDKGSIPDRFSAQQFSDYHSELNMSSLELGDSALYFCASSTIGQGIYGYTFGSGTRLTVV.

The chain carries TRBV20-1 and TRBJ1-5, with 7 bases fitting TRBD1. The CDR3 contains 16 residues. The V gene's germline CDR1 is DFQATT and CDR2 SNEGSKA (reference sequence). J gave up 4 bases and V 0 bases, and 9 bases lay outside the gene matches. CDR3 bases: TGCAGTGCTAGAGACTCGGGACAGACTCCTAATCAGCCCCAGCATTTT. This translates into CSARDSGQTPNQPQHF.

The gene calls are TRBV6-5 and TRBJ1-5, with TRBD1 identical over 10 bases. The germline V gene has CDR1 MNHEY and CDR2 SVGAGI. The CDR3 totals 16 residues. The J segment lost 5 bases and the V segment lost 2 bases, leaving 6 bases of the junction unmatched. The CDR3 loop is CASSYGGQGGHQPQHF. The CDR3 coding sequence is TGTGCCAGCAGTTACGGTGGACAGGGGGGGCATCAGCCCCAGCATTTT.

This clonotype was picked up one time. Lacking the conserved final phenylalanine or tryptophan, this CDR3 likely reflects a read error. The V and J genes are TRBV19 and TRBJ2-3; D not resolved. Germline CDR1 reads LNHDA; CDR2 reads SQIVND (reference sequence). V was shortened by 5 bases and J by 0 bases, with 15 bases between the two germline ends. The CDR3 spans 16 residues. The CDR3 DNA follows: TGTGCCAGTAGTCACACGAGCCTAAGGAGCACAGATACGCAGTATTCT. Translated, it gives CASSHTSLRSTDTQYS.

In DNA form, the CDR3 reads TGTGCCAGCAGCCCCACTGGACTAGCGGGATACACAGATACGCAGTATTTT. Translation: CASSPTGLAGYTDTQYF. The rearrangement links TRBV7-3 to TRBJ2-3, with 12 bases fitting TRBD2. Germline V lookup: CDR1 SGHTA, CDR2 FQGTGA. This CDR3 contains 17 residues. J gave up 2 bases and V 5 bases, and 8 bases lay outside the gene matches.

The CDR3 here is CASSEEGVGNEQFF. The CDR3 nucleotides read TGTGCCAGCAGCGAAGAGGGGGTTGGCAATGAGCAGTTCTTC. The chain joins TRBV13 to TRBJ2-1, with D possibly being TRBD1 (6 bases). This CDR3 has 14 residues. The germline CDR1 and CDR2 sequences are PRHDT and FYEKMQ (reference sequence). V gave up 5 bases and J gave up 6 bases, with 14 bases separating them.

This chain links TRBV24-1 with TRBJ2-7, with TRBD1 matching 8 bases. The CDR3 runs to 15 residues. V shed 3 bases, J shed 5 bases, and the junction held 8 bases outside the gene matches. Germline V gene data show CDR1 as KGHDR and CDR2 as SFDVKD. CDR3 sequence: CATSDLSGQANEQYF. CDR3 nucleotide sequence: TGTGCCACCAGTGATCTATCGGGACAGGCTAACGAGCAGTACTTC.

The chain combines TRBV28 with TRBJ1-1, with TRBD1 identical over 9 bases. Germline CDR1 reads MDHEN; CDR2 reads SYDVKM. This CDR3 region has 14 residues. V was clipped by 11 bases and J by 1 base; unmatched bases: 8. Here the CDR3 DNA reads TGTGCCGCAAGACCGGACAGGGGGAACACTGAAGCTTTCTTT. Amino acids: CAARPDRGNTEAFF.

For this clonotype: Compared with germline, one end of the junction differs, possibly owing to a read error. This rearrangement joins TRBV20-1 to TRBJ2-7; tentatively, D is TRBD2 (7 bases). The CDR3 contains 12 residues. Germline CDR1 reads DFQATT; CDR2 reads SNEGSKA (reference sequence). Here the CDR3 DNA reads TGCAGCTTAGATGGGGGGGCCTACGAGCCGTACTTC. This translates into CSLDGGAYEPYF.

V and J are TRBV19 and TRBJ1-4, with no clear D. The CDR3 totals 15 residues. Germline-derived CDR1 and CDR2 are LNHDA and SQIVND (reference sequence). V was clipped by 7 bases and J by 0 bases, with 12 bases between them. CDR3 in DNA: TGTGCCAGTAATTCCCGGAGAGCAACTAATGAAAAACTGTTTTTT. This translates into CASNSRRATNEKLFF.

The J gene is TRBJ1-2, the V gene TRBV5-4; 11 bases fit TRBD1. The junction had 11 bases not matched to a gene; V was cut back by 5 bases and J by 5 bases. The CDR3 has 16 residues. The germline V gene encodes CDR1 SGHNT and CDR2 YYREEE (reference sequence). Here the CDR3 DNA reads TGTGCCAGCAGACCATCGGACAGGGGGCGAGGTTATGGCTACACCTTC. This translates into CASRPSDRGRGYGYTF.

In this sample, this clonotype turned up many times. Just one base apart from a much larger clone, this may be a read error. The V call is TRBV11-2, the J call TRBJ2-1; 7 nucleotides align to TRBD1. Germline V gene data show CDR1 as SGHAT and CDR2 as FQNNGV. This CDR3 contains 13 residues. The CDR3 DNA reads as TGTGCCAGCAGCACAGGGGCCTACACTGAGCAGTTCTTC. Its protein is CASSTGAYTEQFF.

This clonotype showed up many times. The rearrangement uses TRBV6-4 and TRBJ2-1; the match to TRBD2 covers 12 bases. CDR1 is MRHNA and CDR2 is SNTAGT in the germline V gene. The CDR3 has 14 residues. V lost 5 bases, J lost 7 bases, and 3 bases stayed unmatched. As DNA, the CDR3 is TGTGCCAGCAGTCCACTAGCGGGAGGTAATGAGCAGTTCTTC. It specifies CASSPLAGGNEQFF.